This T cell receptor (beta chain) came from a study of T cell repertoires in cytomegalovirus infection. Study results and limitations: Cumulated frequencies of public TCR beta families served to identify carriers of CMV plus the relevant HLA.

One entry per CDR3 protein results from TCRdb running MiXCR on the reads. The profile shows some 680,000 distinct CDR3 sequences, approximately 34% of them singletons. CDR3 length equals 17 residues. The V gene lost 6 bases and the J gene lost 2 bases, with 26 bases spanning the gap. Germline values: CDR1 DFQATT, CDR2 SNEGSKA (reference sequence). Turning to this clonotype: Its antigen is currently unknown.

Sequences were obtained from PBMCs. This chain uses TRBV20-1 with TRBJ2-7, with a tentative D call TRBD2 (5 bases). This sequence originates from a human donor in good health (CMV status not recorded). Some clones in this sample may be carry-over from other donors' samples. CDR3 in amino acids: CSAATKGNELGPYEQYF. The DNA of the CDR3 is TGCAGTGCGGCAACGAAGGGAAATGAACTAGGGCCCTACGAGCAGTACTTC.